This TCR beta chain was identified during a study of T cell responses to AZD1222 COVID-19 vaccine. The CDR3 spans 13 residues. Germline CDR1 is SNHLY and CDR2 is FYNNEI. V lost 7 bases to trimming and J lost 2 bases, with 12 bases between them. Study-wide findings and caveats: Among vaccine-associated CD4 TCRs, coverage spanned spike, with dominance at 160-218 and 743-854. Sampled repertoires all dated from after the peak T cell response. Rises in breadth and depth of Spike-specific TCRs came after two AZD1222 doses.

This clone was seen only once. Its antigen is as yet unknown. Clones were sequenced by immunoSEQ multiplex PCR, and TCRdb holds only the in-frame ones, with some missing. The sample has around 100,000 clones, around nine tenths seen once; the top ten hold roughly 3.3%. Source: peripheral blood, taken 28 days after the second dose of the MenACWY control vaccine. The TCR sequence derives from an adult who received the MenACWY meningococcal vaccine as a control. The V gene is TRBV2, the J gene TRBJ2-7; D is unresolved. As DNA, the CDR3 is TGTGCCAGCAAAAGCTGGGATACCTACGAGCAGTACTTC. Protein: CASKSWDTYEQYF.